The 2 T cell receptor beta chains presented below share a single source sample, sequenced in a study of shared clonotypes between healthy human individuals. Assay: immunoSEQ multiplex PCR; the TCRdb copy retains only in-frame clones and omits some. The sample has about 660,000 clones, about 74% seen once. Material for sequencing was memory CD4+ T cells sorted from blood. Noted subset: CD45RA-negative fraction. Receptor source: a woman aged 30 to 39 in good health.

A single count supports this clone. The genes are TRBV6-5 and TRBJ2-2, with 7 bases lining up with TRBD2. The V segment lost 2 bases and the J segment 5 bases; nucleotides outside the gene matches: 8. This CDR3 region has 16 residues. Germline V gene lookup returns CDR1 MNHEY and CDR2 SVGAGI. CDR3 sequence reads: CASSYQSGVGTGELFF. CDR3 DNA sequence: TGTGCCAGCAGTTACCAAAGCGGGGTAGGGACCGGGGAGCTGTTTTTT.

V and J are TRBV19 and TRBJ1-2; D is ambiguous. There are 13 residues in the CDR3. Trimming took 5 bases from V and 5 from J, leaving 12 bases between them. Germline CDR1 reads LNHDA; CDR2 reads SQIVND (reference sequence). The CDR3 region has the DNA TGTGCCAGTAGTTTACAGAGGGCGTATGGCTACACCTTC. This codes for CASSLQRAYGYTF.